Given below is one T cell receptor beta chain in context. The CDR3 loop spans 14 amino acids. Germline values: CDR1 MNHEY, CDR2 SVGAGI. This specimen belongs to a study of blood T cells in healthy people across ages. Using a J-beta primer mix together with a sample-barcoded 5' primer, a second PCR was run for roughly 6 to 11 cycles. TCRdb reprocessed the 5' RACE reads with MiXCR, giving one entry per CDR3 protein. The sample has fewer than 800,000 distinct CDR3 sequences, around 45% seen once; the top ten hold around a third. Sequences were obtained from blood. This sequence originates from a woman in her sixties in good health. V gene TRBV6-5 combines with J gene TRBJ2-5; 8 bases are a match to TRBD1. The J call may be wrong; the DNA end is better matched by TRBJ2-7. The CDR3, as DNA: TGTGCCAGCAGTCCGGACAGGGCAGTGGGCGAGCAGTACTTC. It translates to CASSPDRAVGEQYF.